The 5 T cell receptor beta chains below were found in one sample sequenced in a study of cytomegalovirus exposure and HLA in healthy donors. It was with 60 Vbeta and 13 Jbeta primers that the PCR ran. Profiled with immunoSEQ multiplex PCR; TCRdb holds only in-frame clones, not every one. The data show 150,000 or so clones, about 80% seen once. The material sequenced was PBMCs. These receptors were taken from a man aged 25 to 40 in good health and CMV-seropositive.

The chain has TRBV4-2 and TRBJ2-7; D is unclear. Germline V lookup: CDR1 LGHNA, CDR2 YNFKEQ. V lost 4 bases and J 4 bases, leaving 11 bases between the germline ends. The CDR3 is 13 amino acids. CDR3 sequence (DNA): TGTGCCAGCAGCCGAAGTCCAGAATACGAGCAGTACTTC. The encoded protein is CASSRSPEYEQYF.

J is TRBJ2-5 and V is TRBV6-5, with D perhaps matching TRBD1 (6 bases). There are 13 residues in the CDR3. V lost 6 bases, J lost 3 bases, and 11 bases lay in between. Germline V gene lookup returns CDR1 MNHEY and CDR2 SVGAGI. In DNA form, the CDR3 reads TGTGCCAGCAGCGAGGACAGCGAAGAGACCCAGTACTTC. Encoded protein: CASSEDSEETQYF.

The V gene is TRBV21-1, the J gene TRBJ1-5; the table's D call, TRBD1, was not checked against the DNA. TRBV21-1 is assigned pseudogene status. This CDR3 spans 15 amino acids. The CDR3 region is CASSRTGTGGQPQHF. In DNA form, the CDR3 reads TGTGCCAGCAGCAGGACCGGGACAGGGGGTCAGCCCCAGCATTTT.

This clone appeared a few times. The chain employs TRBV7-9 and TRBJ2-1, with D tentatively TRBD2 (5 bases). Germline V gene lookup returns CDR1 SEHNR and CDR2 FQNEAQ (reference sequence). The CDR3 contains 16 residues. Trimming took off 1 base at V and 5 bases at J, with 15 bases between the two ends. The CDR3 reads CASSLEVALRDNEQFF. CDR3 nucleotides: TGTGCCAGCAGCTTAGAGGTAGCGCTACGAGACAATGAGCAGTTCTTC.

The chain uses TRBV19 and TRBJ2-7; 8 bases align to TRBD2. The CDR3 covers 14 residues. Germline CDR1 is LNHDA and CDR2 is SQIVND (reference sequence). The trim removed 5 bases at V and 4 bases at J, leaving 7 bases unmatched. CDR3 coding DNA: TGTGCCAGTAGTCTCCCCGGGAGGGGGTACGAGCAGTACTTC. It translates to CASSLPGRGYEQYF.